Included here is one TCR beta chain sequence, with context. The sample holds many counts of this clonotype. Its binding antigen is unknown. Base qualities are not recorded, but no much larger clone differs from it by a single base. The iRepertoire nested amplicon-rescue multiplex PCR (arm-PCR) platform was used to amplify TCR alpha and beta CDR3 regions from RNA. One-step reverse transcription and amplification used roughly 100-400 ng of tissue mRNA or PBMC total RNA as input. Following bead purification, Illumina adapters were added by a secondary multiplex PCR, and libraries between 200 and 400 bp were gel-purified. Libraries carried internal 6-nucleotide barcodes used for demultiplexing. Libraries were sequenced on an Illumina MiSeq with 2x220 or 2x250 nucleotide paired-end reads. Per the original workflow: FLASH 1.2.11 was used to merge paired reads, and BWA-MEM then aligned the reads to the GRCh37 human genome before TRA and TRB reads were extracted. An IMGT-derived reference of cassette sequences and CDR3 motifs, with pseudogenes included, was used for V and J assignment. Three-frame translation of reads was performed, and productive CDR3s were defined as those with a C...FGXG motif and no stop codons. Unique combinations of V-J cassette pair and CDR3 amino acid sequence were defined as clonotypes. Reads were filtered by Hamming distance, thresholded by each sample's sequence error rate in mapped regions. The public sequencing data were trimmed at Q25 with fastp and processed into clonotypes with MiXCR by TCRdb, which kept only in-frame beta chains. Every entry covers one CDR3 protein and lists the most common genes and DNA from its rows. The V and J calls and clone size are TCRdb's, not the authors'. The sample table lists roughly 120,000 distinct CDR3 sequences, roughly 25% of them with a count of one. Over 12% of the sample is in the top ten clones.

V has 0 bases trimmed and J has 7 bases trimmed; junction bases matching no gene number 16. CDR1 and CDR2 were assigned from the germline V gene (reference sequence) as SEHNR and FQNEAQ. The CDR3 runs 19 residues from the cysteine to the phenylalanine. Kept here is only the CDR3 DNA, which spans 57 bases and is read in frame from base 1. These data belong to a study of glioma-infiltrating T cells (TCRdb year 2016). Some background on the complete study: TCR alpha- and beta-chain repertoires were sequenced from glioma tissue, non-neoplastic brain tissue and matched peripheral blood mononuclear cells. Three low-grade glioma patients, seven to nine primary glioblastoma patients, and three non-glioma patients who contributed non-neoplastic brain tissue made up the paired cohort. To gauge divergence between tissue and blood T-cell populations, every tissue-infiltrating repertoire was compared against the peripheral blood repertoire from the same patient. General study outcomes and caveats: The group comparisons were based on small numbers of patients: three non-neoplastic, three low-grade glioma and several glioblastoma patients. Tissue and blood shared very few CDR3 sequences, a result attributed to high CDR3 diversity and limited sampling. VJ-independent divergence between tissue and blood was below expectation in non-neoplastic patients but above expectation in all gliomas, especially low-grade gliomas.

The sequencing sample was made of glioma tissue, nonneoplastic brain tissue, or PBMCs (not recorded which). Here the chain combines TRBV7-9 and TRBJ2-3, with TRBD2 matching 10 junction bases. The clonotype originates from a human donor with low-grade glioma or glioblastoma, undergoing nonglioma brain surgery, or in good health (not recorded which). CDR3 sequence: CASSLAVNGLAAERNTQYF. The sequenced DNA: TGTGCCAGCAGCTTAGCCGTGAATGGACTAGCGGCAGAGAGGAATACGCAGTATTTT. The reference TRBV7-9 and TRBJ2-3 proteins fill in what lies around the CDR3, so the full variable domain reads DTGVSQNPRHKITKRGQNVTFRCDPISEHNRLYWYRQTLGQGPEFLTYFQNEAQLEKSRLLSDRFSAERPKGSFSTLEIQRTEQGDSAMYLCASSLAVNGLAAERNTQYFGPGTRLTVL.